This record concerns one T cell receptor beta chain sequence. This clonotype was found many times. This clone's antigen is unknown. Within one base of it there is no much larger clone, and no base qualities were kept. These data belong to a study of Graves' ophthalmopathy and Graves' hyperthyroidism listed by TCRdb under 2018. For context, the study as a whole: Peripheral blood was collected at initial diagnosis, prior to any treatment. To tell Graves' ophthalmopathy apart from Graves' hyperthyroidism, and to predict which patients would progress to ophthalmopathy, the study relied on TCR beta repertoire signatures. In total, approximately 130 blood samples were TCR-sequenced: 40 to 45 ophthalmopathy, approximately 75 hyperthyroidism and roughly 17 hyperthyroidism-to-ophthalmopathy patients. A discovery set of about 99 patients (under 45 ophthalmopathy, just over 55 stable hyperthyroidism) was enrolled to explore V-J signatures distinguishing ophthalmopathy from hyperthyroidism. An independent validation cohort comprised some 19 hyperthyroidism patients and roughly 15 patients who later progressed from hyperthyroidism to ophthalmopathy. In roughly six hyperthyroidism patients, the T-cell repertoires found in thyroid tissue were compared with those found in blood. After sampling, hyperthyroidism patients received methimazole starting at 30 mg daily, and ophthalmopathy patients received high-dose intravenous methylprednisolone. For training and testing, the roughly 93 patients in the discovery cohort were randomly divided in a 7:3 ratio. General study outcomes and caveats: Sample size was not statistically predetermined, and group allocation was not concealed from the investigators. In validation, the model predicted ophthalmopathy progression with 55% to 71% sensitivity and 72% to 80% specificity; fewer than 15 predicted patients were CT-confirmed with GO in a median of approximately six months. Ophthalmopathy was separated from stable hyperthyroidism by the 13-signature model with roughly 88% sensitivity and roughly 83% specificity in cross-validation and with 80%/75% in the test set. Most expanded thyroid clonotypes with a frequency above 0.001 also appeared in blood, which suggests that blood repertoires may reflect the immune response in the thyroid.

Stable hyperthyroidism was defined as no progression to ophthalmopathy within 18 months of follow-up. Hyperthyroidism patients were newly diagnosed, were aged 18 to 65 years, and had a disease duration under 2 months. Anyone with other autoimmune diseases, uncontrolled infections, pregnancy or lactation was excluded from the study. Diagnosis was based on clinical symptoms, serum thyroxine, TRAb, thyroid ultrasound and orbital computed tomography. Using Ficoll-Paque density gradient centrifugation, PBMCs were isolated from 10 ml of fresh peripheral blood. Total RNA was extracted using Trizol reagent, and RNA quality was checked on an Agilent 2100 Bioanalyzer. V is shortened by 2 bases, J by 8 bases, and the region joining them spans 12 bases. The CDR3 sequence holds 13 residues, the cysteine and phenylalanine included. Only the CDR3 portion is preserved as DNA: 39 bases, with reading frame beginning at the first base.

TCR beta CDR3 regions were amplified from RNA transcripts for repertoire sequencing. HTBI primers and the Qiagen OneStep RT-PCR kit were used in a first-round RT-PCR, which was followed by a second-round multiplex PCR, size selection and purification. Sequencing of the libraries was carried out on an Illumina HiSeq2000 in paired-end mode with 100 bp reads. The original pipeline was this. SOAPnuke was used to process the reads, throwing out any read that had adapters, had uncalled bases, had a mean Phred below 15, or lacked an exact constant-primer or identifier match. COPE v1.2.5 was used to merge high-quality paired reads. Clonotypes were defined as unique nucleotide sequences and were aligned to IMGT TRB V, D and J references using MiTCR v1.1. Analysis was restricted to V-J combinations with a frequency above 0.0001, which covered roughly 99% of repertoires. A TCR clonal expansion and chaos score per V-J combination was defined as the ratio of F50 clonal expansion to chaos observed in the TCRdist matrix. Features were reduced by Welch's t-statistics and random forest to approximately 12 V-J combinations, which fed a naive Bayes classifier. The Morisita-Horn index was used to measure how similar the thyroid and blood repertoires were. TCRdb's own reprocessing of the public reads used fastp at Q25 and MiXCR and kept productive beta chains. All rows with the same CDR3 protein become a single entry with the most common DNA and genes. What appears here as the V and J calls and clone size reflects TCRdb's work, not the paper's. Here the sample has 350,000 to 400,000 distinct CDR3 sequences; less than 20% occur a single time. Of the sample, roughly 7% is held by the ten largest clones.

This sequence was found in a woman aged 18-35 years with stable Graves' hyperthyroidism. Donor details come from another sample of the same person, matched by shared clones. The chain was built from TRBV12-3 or TRBV12-4 and TRBJ1-2; a confident D gene designation cannot be given. Sample: peripheral blood. The sequence in DNA is TGTGCCAGCAGTTTAAAGGCCGGCGGAGGCTACACCTTC. This gives the protein CASSLKAGGGYTF.